The 27 T cell receptor beta chains reported below all come from one sample, sequenced in a study of T cells in Graves' hyperthyroidism and ophthalmopathy. Authors of the study amplified TCR beta CDR3 regions from RNA transcripts. HTBI primers drove first-round RT-PCR of the TCR CDR3. In TCRdb, the multiplex PCR reads were re-called with MiXCR into one record per CDR3 protein. Altogether approximately 98,000 distinct CDR3 sequences are present, roughly 40% being singletons, with the ten largest covering roughly a tenth. The material sequenced was peripheral blood or thyroid tissue (not recorded which). These receptors were collected from a woman aged 25 to 39 with Graves' hyperthyroidism.

The chain recombines TRBV2 with TRBJ2-3, with D perhaps matching TRBD2 (5 bases). The CDR3 contains 12 residues. Germline-derived CDR1 and CDR2 are SNHLY and FYNNEI. Trimming stripped 6 bases from V and 3 bases from J, with 7 bases between. Here the CDR3 reads CASSGVTDTQYF. CDR3 in DNA: TGTGCCAGCAGCGGGGTTACAGATACGCAGTATTTT.

This clonotype was observed many times. The CDR3 nucleotides are TGCAGCGTTTACCCCGGGACAGGGTTTGGCTACACCTTC. Translated: CSVYPGTGFGYTF. The chain uses TRBV29-1 and TRBJ1-2; the match to TRBD1 covers 9 bases. Per germline, CDR1 SQVTM and CDR2 ANQGSEA. V lost 5 bases, J lost 7 bases, and 8 bases stayed unmatched. The CDR3 contains 13 residues.

This clonotype occurred many times. This chain links TRBV6-5 with TRBJ1-5, with D maybe TRBD1 (6 bases). The CDR3 has 14 amino acids. Germline loops: CDR1 MNHEY, CDR2 SVGAGI. V shed 8 bases and J shed 3 bases, with 14 bases lying between them. CDR3 loop: CASSTTGPNQPQHF. CDR3 nucleotide sequence: TGTGCCAGCTCAACCACAGGGCCCAATCAGCCCCAGCATTTT.

This clonotype was found many times. V gene TRBV7-9 combines with J gene TRBJ1-2, with no clear D. Germline loops: CDR1 SEHNR, CDR2 FQNEAQ (reference sequence). This CDR3 contains 13 residues. V was shortened by 5 bases and J by 4 bases, with 11 bases between the two germline ends. The CDR3 DNA sequence: TGTGCCAGCAGCCTCGACCTAGCCTATGGCTACACCTTC. This encodes CASSLDLAYGYTF.

This clonotype is classed as medium-sized. The chain employs TRBV20-1 and TRBJ1-6; no reliable D call. V lost 1 base and J 10 bases, leaving 5 bases between the germline ends. This CDR3 is built from 11 residues. Germline CDR1 DFQATT, CDR2 SNEGSKA (reference sequence). The CDR3 is CSARVGSPLHF. The DNA of the CDR3 is TGCAGTGCTAGAGTAGGATCACCCCTCCACTTT.

This clonotype showed up many times. This chain connects TRBV6-5 to TRBJ2-2; 8 nucleotides agree with TRBD2. Losses at the gene ends were 4 bases for V and 5 bases for J; bases not matched to a gene: 0. Germline-derived CDR1 and CDR2 are MNHEY and SVGAGI. CDR3 size: 13 residues. DNA for the CDR3: TGTGCCAGCAGTTCTAGCGGGACCGGGGAGCTGTTTTTT. This gives the protein CASSSSGTGELFF.

The gene calls are TRBV7-9 and TRBJ1-2, with TRBD1 as a possible D gene (5 bases). The CDR3 has 13 residues. V was clipped by 1 base and J by 7 bases, with 10 bases between them. Germline-derived CDR1 and CDR2 are SEHNR and FQNEAQ (reference sequence). The CDR3 DNA sequence: TGTGCCAGCAGCTTAGAGGGCAGGGCTGGCTACACCTTC. It yields the protein CASSLEGRAGYTF. Full variable domain (missing parts from reference TRBV7-9 and TRBJ1-2): DTGVSQNPRHKITKRGQNVTFRCDPISEHNRLYWYRQTLGQGPEFLTYFQNEAQLEKSRLLSDRFSAERPKGSFSTLEIQRTEQGDSAMYLCASSLEGRAGYTFGSGTRLTVV.

This clonotype has at least ten counts. The chain has TRBV12-3 or TRBV12-4 and TRBJ2-7, with 7 bases fitting TRBD2. Unmatched junction bases numbered 8, after V lost 7 bases and J lost 5 bases. This CDR3 contains 13 residues. The CDR3 region has the DNA TGTGCCAGCACTAGCGGTCCTTCCCACGAGCAGTACTTC. Translation gives CASTSGPSHEQYF.

The sample holds many counts of this clonotype. The chain recombines TRBV3-1 with TRBJ1-5, with 9 positions matching TRBD1. Germline V gives CDR1 LGHDT, CDR2 YNNKEL (reference sequence). The ends lost 4 bases at V and 4 bases at J; junction bases unmatched: 2. There are 14 residues in the CDR3. The CDR3 reads CASSRGTGNQPQHF. The CDR3 region has the DNA TGTGCCAGCAGCCGAGGGACAGGGAATCAGCCCCAGCATTTT.

On this clonotype itself: This may arise from a read error, as a much more abundant clone is one base away. The V and J genes are TRBV5-1 and TRBJ2-2; tentatively, D is TRBD1 (5 bases). Trimming pared 4 bases from V and 3 bases from J, leaving 16 bases between. The CDR3 has 16 amino acids. Germline-derived CDR1 and CDR2 are SGHRS and YFSETQ. CDR3 sequence (DNA): TGCGCCAGCAGCCATAATCAGGGTTTGTACACCGGGGAGCTGTTTTTT. As protein: CASSHNQGLYTGELFF.

In its sample, this clonotype was seen many times. The CDR3 is CASAFAAGGGYTF. CDR3 DNA: TGTGCCAGCGCTTTCGCCGCAGGGGGAGGCTACACCTTC. V usage is TRBV7-3 and J usage is TRBJ1-2, with TRBD1 identical over 7 bases. The CDR3 contains 13 residues. J was trimmed by 8 bases and V by 8 bases; bases with no gene match: 11. Germline CDR1 SGHTA, CDR2 FQGTGA.

This clonotype was recorded many times. The chain has TRBV4-1 and TRBJ2-7, with a weak D call TRBD2 (5 bases). The CDR3 totals 15 residues. V was trimmed by 0 bases and J by 4 bases, leaving 13 bases between them. CDR1 MGHRA and CDR2 YSYEKL come from the germline V gene. The CDR3 bases are TGCGCCAGCAGCCAAGAAATTGGAGGCCATTACGAGCAGTACTTC. Its translation: CASSQEIGGHYEQYF.

Many counts were recorded for this clonotype. V gene TRBV20-1 combines with J gene TRBJ2-7; D is unresolved. The germline gives CDR1 DFQATT, CDR2 SNEGSKA (reference sequence). The CDR3 is 12 amino acids. V lost 6 bases and J 2 bases, leaving 11 bases between the germline ends. The DNA for the CDR3 is TGCAGTGCGCTAGAACTGACCTACGAGCAGTACTTC. This sequence encodes CSALELTYEQYF.

The CDR3 coding sequence is TGTGCCATCAGCGCGGGACAGTCCTACGAGCAGTACTTC. The encoded protein is CAISAGQSYEQYF. The rearrangement uses TRBV10-3 and TRBJ2-7; a possible D gene is TRBD1 (7 bases). Germline V gene sequence: CDR1 ENHRY, CDR2 SYGVKD. This CDR3 comprises 13 residues. V lost 6 bases, J lost 1 base, and 10 bases lay in between.

This chain links TRBV7-6 with TRBJ1-2; D gene unclear. Trimming stripped 6 bases from V and 4 bases from J, with 21 bases between. The CDR3 consists of 16 residues. Germline V gene lookup returns CDR1 SGHVS and CDR2 FNYEAQ. CDR3 sequence: CASSFSRGRASYGYTF. The DNA for the CDR3 is TGTGCCAGCAGTTTTTCTCGCGGGAGGGCTTCCTATGGCTACACCTTC.

This clonotype came up many times. The chain combines TRBV6-1 with TRBJ1-5, with 10 nucleotides matching TRBD1. CDR1 is MNHNS and CDR2 is SASEGT in the germline V gene. V lost 3 bases to trimming and J lost 4 bases; unmatched junction nucleotides: 6. This CDR3 is 16 amino acids long. CDR3 DNA: TGTGCCAGCAGTGAGACAGGGGGCGCGGTGAATCAGCCCCAGCATTTT. This translates into CASSETGGAVNQPQHF.

Details on this clonotype: In this CDR3 the conserved last residue, phenylalanine or tryptophan, is missing, so a read error is likely. Because the CDR3's place on the DNA is in doubt, the DNA is left out and the CDR3 is given as listed by TCRdb. The CDR3: CASPILPP. The chain joins TRBV2 to TRBJ2-6. With termini counted, the CDR3 has 8 amino acids. The germline CDR1 and CDR2 sequences are SNHLY and FYNNEI.

This clonotype showed up just a few times. It may be a read error: a sequence one base away is much more abundant. J is TRBJ1-4 and V is TRBV29-1; 10 positions agree with TRBD1. The CDR3 is 17 residues long. CDR1 is SQVTM and CDR2 is ANQGSEA in the germline V gene. CDR3 coding DNA: TGCAGCGTTGAAAAGTTGGACAGGGGGGACTTGAATGAAGAACTGTTTTTT. Amino acid sequence: CSVEKLDRGDLNEELFF. The complete variable domain, with remaining parts taken from reference TRBV29-1 and TRBJ1-4, reads SAVISQKPSRDICQRGTSLTIQCQVDSQVTMMFWYRQQPGQSLTLIATANQGSEATYESGFVIDKFPISRPNLTFSTLTVSNMSPEDSSIYLCSVEKLDRGDLNEELFFGSGTQLSVL.

This clonotype came up many times. CDR3 coding DNA: TGCGCCAGCAGCCCTTGGGACAGGGACAGGTACGAGCAGTACTTC. Protein sequence: CASSPWDRDRYEQYF. The rearrangement joins TRBV5-1 to TRBJ2-7; 9 bases are a match to TRBD1. After removal of 4 bases from V and 4 bases from J, the junction contained 9 bases not matched to a gene. The CDR3 contains 15 residues. Germline CDR1 SGHRS, CDR2 YFSETQ.

V is TRBV25-1 and J is TRBJ2-7; 12 bases match TRBD2. Germline CDR1 is MGHDK and CDR2 is SYGVNS. The CDR3 is made up of 15 amino acids. With V trimmed by 2 bases and J by 2 bases, 1 base remained unmatched. The CDR3 loop is CASSEGLAGTYEQYF. DNA for the CDR3: TGTGCCAGCAGTGAAGGACTAGCGGGAACCTACGAGCAGTACTTC.

At least ten counts were recorded for this clonotype. A junction boundary mismatches the germline segment, possibly from a read error. This chain connects TRBV14 to TRBJ1-1; D gene unclear. The germline CDR1 and CDR2 sequences are SGHDN and FVKESK. The CDR3 has 13 amino acids. The CDR3 DNA sequence: TGCGCCAGCAGCTTGACGGTGAACACTGAAGCTTTCTTT. Its protein product is CASSLTVNTEAFF.

The V gene is TRBV7-8, the J gene TRBJ2-7; D may be TRBD1 or TRBD2 (5 bases each). This CDR3 has 14 amino acids. The V end was cut by 3 bases, the J end by 1 base, with 10 bases between. CDR1 and CDR2 from the germline V gene are SGHVS and FQNEAQ. CDR3 sequence reads: CASSLIGTSYEQYF. The CDR3 DNA sequence: TGTGCCAGCAGCTTGATCGGGACGTCCTACGAGCAGTACTTC. Drawing the rest from reference TRBV7-8 and TRBJ2-7, the complete variable domain is GAGVSQSPRYKVAKRGQDVALRCDPISGHVSLFWYQQALGQGPEFLTYFQNEAQLDKSGLPSDRFFAERPEGSVSTLKIQRTQQEDSAVYLCASSLIGTSYEQYFGPGTRLTVT.

The chain links TRBV9 to TRBJ2-5; TRBD1 aligns across 10 bases. V lost 3 bases, J lost 3 bases, and 2 bases stayed unmatched. The CDR3 runs 14 residues. The germline V gene encodes CDR1 SGDLS and CDR2 YYNGEE. CDR3 sequence: CASSAGTGEETQYF. Written as DNA, the CDR3 is TGTGCCAGCAGCGCCGGGACAGGGGAAGAGACCCAGTACTTC. The entire variable domain, with the rest obtained from reference TRBV9 and TRBJ2-5, is as follows: DSGVTQTPKHLITATGQRVTLRCSPRSGDLSVYWYQQSLDQGLQFLIQYYNGEERAKGNILERFSAQQFPDLHSELNLSSLELGDSALYFCASSAGTGEETQYFGPGTRLLVL.

This clonotype was recorded at least ten times. The rearrangement links TRBV6-5 to TRBJ2-2; D may be TRBD1 (6 bases). With 4 bases removed from V and 6 bases from J, the gap between germline ends came to 15 bases. This CDR3 comprises 15 residues. From germline, CDR1 is MNHEY and CDR2 SVGAGI. CDR3 sequence (DNA): TGTGCCAGCAGTTTCCAACAGGGTCTCTCCGGGGAGCTGTTTTTT. This sequence encodes CASSFQQGLSGELFF.

About this clonotype itself: Sequence at one end of the junction differs from germline and may be a read error. The chain combines TRBV7-2 with TRBJ2-7; 9 bases are shared with TRBD2. The length of the CDR3 is 16 residues. The germline V gene encodes CDR1 SGHTA and CDR2 FQGNSA. The CDR3 sequence: CASSLDSGSRAYGQYF. The CDR3 region has the DNA TGTGCCAGCAGCTTAGATAGCGGGAGCCGCGCCTACGGGCAGTACTTC.

This clonotype was picked up many times. This sequence joins TRBV28 and TRBJ2-7; D is ambiguous. CDR3 length: 11 amino acids. Per the germline V gene, CDR1 is MDHEN and CDR2 is SYDVKM. Trimming pared 1 base from V and 5 bases from J, leaving 3 bases between. This CDR3 reads CASSLYDEQYF. The DNA of the CDR3 is TGTGCCAGCAGTTTATACGACGAGCAGTACTTC.

The V and J genes are TRBV20-1 and TRBJ1-1; 7 bases map to TRBD1. Germline V gene sequence: CDR1 DFQATT, CDR2 SNEGSKA (reference sequence). This CDR3 region has 15 residues. V lost 0 bases, J lost 5 bases, and 9 bases stayed unmatched. Here the CDR3 DNA reads TGCAGTGCTAGAGATGGGCAGGGGGGATGGACTGAAGCTTTCTTT. Encoded protein: CSARDGQGGWTEAFF.